The text below deals with one TCR beta chain. Authors' processing steps: Reference gene primers were amplified, and this amplification served to estimate nucleated cell counts. Generated by immunoSEQ multiplex PCR, the TCRdb table keeps only in-frame clones and is missing some. V and J calls and clone size are given by that table; D and trimming were obtained from the DNA. The sample includes about 250,000 clones, 80% to 90% of them seen just once. This specimen belongs to a study of blood T cell repertoires in COVID-19. Study details: There were acute and convalescent COVID-19 samples, and they came from the United States, Italy and Spain. PBMCs, B-cell-depleted T cells, or T cells provided the cDNA or gDNA that made up the material.

The source is a middle-aged man who had recovered from COVID-19. The sequencing sample was made of PBMCs or T cells enriched from blood (not recorded which).

The DNA for the CDR3 is TGTGCCAGCAGCTCGGTTGAGGCCTACGAGCAGTACTTC. It specifies CASSSVEAYEQYF. The chain combines TRBV11-2 with TRBJ2-7; no clear D. Germline CDR1 reads SGHAT; CDR2 reads FQNNGV. The CDR3 totals 13 residues. The germline V and J ends were trimmed by 4 bases and 2 bases, with 9 bases remaining between them. The variable domain in full, with the rest retrieved from reference TRBV11-2 and TRBJ2-7, is EAGVAQSPRYKIIEKRQSVAFWCNPISGHATLYWYQQILGQGPKLLIQFQNNGVVDDSQLPKDRFSAERLKGVDSTLKIQPAKLEDSAVYLCASSSVEAYEQYFGPGTRLTVT.